The sample holds many counts of the clone carrying this T cell receptor beta chain. Building the TCR beta libraries relied on iRepertoire HTBI primers, and CDR3 regions underwent Arm-PCR. TCRdb re-called the multiplex PCR reads through MiXCR, storing one row per CDR3 protein. The top ten hold 10% to 15% of the sample, which has more than 450,000 distinct CDR3 sequences, 15% to 20% seen once. This sample stems from a study of regulatory T cells in long-lasting Graves disease. Time point denoted: newly diagnosed GD, antithyroid drugs for less than 3 months. RNA extracted from PBMCs served as the sequencing template. This CDR3 region has 14 residues. The V segment lost 3 bases and the J segment 6 bases; nucleotides outside the gene matches: 6. Germline V gene sequence: CDR1 MDHEN, CDR2 SYDVKM. Another study also made use of these data, one on T cells in Graves' hyperthyroidism and ophthalmopathy. That work contributes: Researchers defined stable Graves' hyperthyroidism as no ophthalmopathy progression within 18 months.

The chain joins TRBV28 to TRBJ2-7, with 9 bases lining up with TRBD2. This specimen consisted of peripheral blood mononuclear cells (PBMCs), obtained at new diagnosis, from a patient treated with antithyroid drugs. The receptor comes from a man aged 40-55 years with Graves disease. The CDR3 protein is CASSFRAGGSEQYF. The CDR3 DNA reads TGTGCCAGCAGTTTTAGGGCGGGAGGGTCCGAGCAGTACTTC.